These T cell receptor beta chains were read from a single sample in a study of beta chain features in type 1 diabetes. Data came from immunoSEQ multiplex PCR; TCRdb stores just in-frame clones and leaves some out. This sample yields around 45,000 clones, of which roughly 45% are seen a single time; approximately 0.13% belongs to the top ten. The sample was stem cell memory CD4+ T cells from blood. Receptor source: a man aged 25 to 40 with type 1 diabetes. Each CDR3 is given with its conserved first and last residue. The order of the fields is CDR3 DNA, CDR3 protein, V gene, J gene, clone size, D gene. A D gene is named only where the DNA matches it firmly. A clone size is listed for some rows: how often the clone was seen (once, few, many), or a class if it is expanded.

DNA: TGTGCCAGCTCACCTGCCGGGATCACTAACTATGGCTACACCTTC
CDR3: CASSPAGITNYGYTF
V: TRBV18
J: TRBJ1-2
size: .
D: .

DNA: TGCGCCAGCAGCTTGTCGGGTGGCTATGGCTACACCTTC
CDR3: CASSLSGGYGYTF
V: TRBV5-1
J: TRBJ1-2
size: few
D: .

DNA: TGTGCCAGCTCACCCCGTCTGACTAGCGGGACGGACAATGAGCAGTTCTTC
CDR3: CASSPRLTSGTDNEQFF
V: TRBV18
J: TRBJ2-1
size: .
D: TRBD2

DNA: TGCAGCGTCGGGACAGGGGACGAAAAACTGTTTTTT
CDR3: CSVGTGDEKLFF
V: TRBV29-1
J: TRBJ1-4
size: .
D: TRBD1

DNA: TGTGCCAGCAGTGATGCTCGGGGTGGCACTGAAGCTTTCTTT
CDR3: CASSDARGGTEAFF
V: TRBV2
J: TRBJ1-1
size: few
D: .

DNA: TGTGCCAGCACCGCCCAGGGACTTTCTTACAATGAGCAGTTCTTC
CDR3: CASTAQGLSYNEQFF
V: TRBV6-5
J: TRBJ2-1
size: .
D: .

DNA: TGTGCCAGCAGCCCCGGCGGGTATTCCTACAATGAGCAGTTCTTC
CDR3: CASSPGGYSYNEQFF
V: TRBV7-2
J: TRBJ2-1
size: .
D: .

DNA: TGTGCCATCAGTGGAAGCGAGAGCTCCTACAATGAGCAGTTCTTC
CDR3: CAISGSESSYNEQFF
V: TRBV10-3
J: TRBJ2-1
size: .
D: .

DNA: TGCAGCGTTGGAGGTACGGGGGGTCCCTACTACGAGCAGTACTTC
CDR3: CSVGGTGGPYYEQYF
V: TRBV29-1
J: TRBJ2-7
size: few
D: TRBD2

DNA: TGTGCCAGCAGTTCGACAGGGGCCGGTCAGCCCCAGCATTTT
CDR3: CASSSTGAGQPQHF
V: TRBV25-1
J: TRBJ1-5
size: few
D: TRBD1

DNA: TGTGCCAGCAGCTTATCTGAGAACTATGGCTACACCTTC
CDR3: CASSLSENYGYTF
V: TRBV7-3
J: TRBJ1-2
size: .
D: .

DNA: TGTGCCAGCACGAGGACTAGCGGGACCAATGAGCAGTTCTTC
CDR3: CASTRTSGTNEQFF
V: TRBV2
J: TRBJ2-1
size: few
D: TRBD2

DNA: TGCGCCAGCAGCTGGGGGGGTGCAGCTTTCTTT
CDR3: CASSWGGAAFF
V: TRBV5-1
J: TRBJ1-1
size: .
D: .

DNA: TGTGCCAGCAGGCAACAGAGCTCCTACGAGCAGTACTTC
CDR3: CASRQQSSYEQYF
V: TRBV6-5
J: TRBJ2-7
size: .
D: .

DNA: TGCGCCAGCAGCAGAGGACTAGCGGGAGGCCTATACGAGCAGTACTTC
CDR3: CASSRGLAGGLYEQYF
V: TRBV5-1
J: TRBJ2-7
size: .
D: TRBD2

DNA: TGTGCCAGTAGGCGGGGACTAGCGGGAGTCAATGAGCAGTTCTTC
CDR3: CASRRGLAGVNEQFF
V: TRBV19
J: TRBJ2-1
size: .
D: TRBD2

DNA: TGCAGCCTTGGACTAGCGGGAGCTAGCACAGATACGCAGTATTTT
CDR3: CSLGLAGASTDTQYF
V: TRBV29-1
J: TRBJ2-3
size: few
D: TRBD2

DNA: TGCGCCAGCAGCCAAGGCATATCGGGACATTCGGCCTACGAGCAGTACTTC
CDR3: CASSQGISGHSAYEQYF
V: TRBV4-3
J: TRBJ2-7
size: .
D: .

DNA: TGTGCCAGCAGTGAGGTAGCGGGGAGGGTTCGGGGGAATGAGCAGTTCTTC
CDR3: CASSEVAGRVRGNEQFF
V: TRBV6-1
J: TRBJ2-1
size: few
D: TRBD2

DNA: TGCAGCGTTGCCCCTTCACAGGGGGCCCGCTACGAGCAGTACTTC
CDR3: CSVAPSQGARYEQYF
V: TRBV29-1
J: TRBJ2-7
size: few
D: TRBD1

DNA: TGTGCCAGCAGCGTGTCAGTTAGCGGGAGCTACGAGCAGTACTTC
CDR3: CASSVSVSGSYEQYF
V: TRBV9
J: TRBJ2-7
size: .
D: TRBD2

DNA: TGTGCCAGCAGTCCCGGGAGATTGTATAATGAGCAGTTCTTC
CDR3: CASSPGRLYNEQFF
V: TRBV6-5
J: TRBJ2-1
size: few
D: .

DNA: TGTGCCAGCAGTGACGGTTACCAGGGAGGGTACGAGCAGTACTTC
CDR3: CASSDGYQGGYEQYF
V: TRBV2
J: TRBJ2-7
size: .
D: TRBD2

DNA: TGTGCCAGCAGCACTCAGGGGAACACTGAAGCTTTCTTT
CDR3: CASSTQGNTEAFF
V: TRBV7-9
J: TRBJ1-1
size: .
D: .

DNA: TGTGCCAGCAGCTTAGCGGGGGTCGAGCAGTACTTC
CDR3: CASSLAGVEQYF
V: TRBV11-2
J: TRBJ2-7
size: few
D: .

DNA: TGTGCCAGCGACACAAGCAATCAGCCCCAGCATTTT
CDR3: CASDTSNQPQHF
V: TRBV2
J: TRBJ1-5
size: .
D: .

DNA: TGTGCCAGCAGCTTGGCTAGCGGTTACAATGAGCAGTTCTTC
CDR3: CASSLASGYNEQFF
V: TRBV13
J: TRBJ2-1
size: .
D: TRBD2

DNA: TGCGCCAGCAGCCCCACCGCCGGGACTGATGGCTACACCTTC
CDR3: CASSPTAGTDGYTF
V: TRBV5-1
J: TRBJ1-2
size: .
D: .

DNA: TGTGCCAGCAGCGTAGATCCGGGACAGGGGACTGAAGCTTTCTTT
CDR3: CASSVDPGQGTEAFF
V: TRBV9
J: TRBJ1-1
size: .
D: TRBD1

DNA: TGTGCCAGTAGTCCCTGGCCCAGGCAACGCAATCAGCCCCAGCATTTT
CDR3: CASSPWPRQRNQPQHF
V: TRBV19
J: TRBJ1-5
size: .
D: .

DNA: TGTGCCAGCAGCTCCGGACTAGTCATACGGGAGACCCAGTACTTC
CDR3: CASSSGLVIRETQYF
V: TRBV7-2
J: TRBJ2-5
size: .
D: TRBD2

DNA: TGTGCCAGCAGCTTAGTACAGGTCCAAAAGAACACTGAAGCTTTCTTT
CDR3: CASSLVQVQKNTEAFF
V: TRBV7-2
J: TRBJ1-1
size: few
D: .

DNA: TGTGCCAGCAGCTTAGGAGGGGGTCTCTACAATGAGCAGTTCTTC
CDR3: CASSLGGGLYNEQFF
V: TRBV13
J: TRBJ2-1
size: few
D: .

DNA: TGTGCCAGCAGGACAGGGTCAACTAATGAAAAACTGTTTTTT
CDR3: CASRTGSTNEKLFF
V: TRBV2
J: TRBJ1-4
size: .
D: TRBD1

DNA: TGTGCCAGCAGTGTACGGGTCGATAGCTCTGGAAACACCATATATTTT
CDR3: CASSVRVDSSGNTIYF
V: TRBV6-1
J: TRBJ1-3
size: .
D: .

DNA: TGTGCCAGCAGCGGCAGGGGTAATGAAAAACTGTTTTTT
CDR3: CASSGRGNEKLFF
V: TRBV7-9
J: TRBJ1-4
size: few
D: .

DNA: TGCGCCAGCAGCACACGAGGAGACTATGGCTACACCTTC
CDR3: CASSTRGDYGYTF
V: TRBV4-1
J: TRBJ1-2
size: few
D: .

DNA: TGTGCCACCAGCAGGGTTCCCGGGGAGACCCAGTACTTC
CDR3: CATSRVPGETQYF
V: TRBV15
J: TRBJ2-5
size: .
D: .

DNA: TGTGCCAGTAGCCGGGACAGCGCGGGCTATGGCTACACCTTC
CDR3: CASSRDSAGYGYTF
V: TRBV19
J: TRBJ1-2
size: .
D: TRBD1

DNA: TGTGCCAGCAGCCCGGACACTGAAGCTTTCTTT
CDR3: CASSPDTEAFF
V: TRBV7-9
J: TRBJ1-1
size: .
D: .

DNA: TGCGCCAGCAGTTCAATGCACACTGGGACTAGCACCCATGAGCAGTTCTTC
CDR3: CASSSMHTGTSTHEQFF
V: TRBV4-1
J: TRBJ2-1
size: .
D: TRBD2

DNA: TGTGCCAGCAGTGTGGGGGGGAGCGGGAGGTACAATGAGCAGTTCTTC
CDR3: CASSVGGSGRYNEQFF
V: TRBV6-1
J: TRBJ2-1
size: .
D: TRBD2

DNA: TGTGCCAGCTCACCACCGTGGGGGCCCTATGGCTACACCTTC
CDR3: CASSPPWGPYGYTF
V: TRBV18
J: TRBJ1-2
size: .
D: .

DNA: TGTGCCAGCAGCGTAAATCCCTTCAATGAGCAGTTCTTC
CDR3: CASSVNPFNEQFF
V: TRBV9
J: TRBJ2-1
size: .
D: .

DNA: TGTGCCAGCAGCCCCCCCCGAAGGACAGGGGTAGAGACCCAGTACTTC
CDR3: CASSPPRRTGVETQYF
V: TRBV7-2
J: TRBJ2-5
size: .
D: TRBD1

DNA: TGTGCCAGCTCACCTACAGGGACTGGGGCCAACGTCCTGACTTTC
CDR3: CASSPTGTGANVLTF
V: TRBV18
J: TRBJ2-6
size: once
D: .

DNA: TGTGCCAGCAGCCCGAGGGGGTACGGTTTCGAGACCCAGTACTTC
CDR3: CASSPRGYGFETQYF
V: TRBV5-6
J: TRBJ2-5
size: .
D: .

DNA: TGCGCCAGCAGCCAGGGTAGCGGGAGACCGTTCTTC
CDR3: CASSQGSGRPFF
V: TRBV4-3
J: TRBJ2-1
size: few
D: TRBD2

DNA: TGTGCCAGCTCAGCCTCACTAGCGGACAATGAGCAGTTCTTC
CDR3: CASSASLADNEQFF
V: TRBV18
J: TRBJ2-1
size: .
D: TRBD2

DNA: TGTGCCAGCAGCCGCATCAGGGGCACTGAAGCTTTCTTT
CDR3: CASSRIRGTEAFF
V: TRBV7-2
J: TRBJ1-1
size: .
D: .